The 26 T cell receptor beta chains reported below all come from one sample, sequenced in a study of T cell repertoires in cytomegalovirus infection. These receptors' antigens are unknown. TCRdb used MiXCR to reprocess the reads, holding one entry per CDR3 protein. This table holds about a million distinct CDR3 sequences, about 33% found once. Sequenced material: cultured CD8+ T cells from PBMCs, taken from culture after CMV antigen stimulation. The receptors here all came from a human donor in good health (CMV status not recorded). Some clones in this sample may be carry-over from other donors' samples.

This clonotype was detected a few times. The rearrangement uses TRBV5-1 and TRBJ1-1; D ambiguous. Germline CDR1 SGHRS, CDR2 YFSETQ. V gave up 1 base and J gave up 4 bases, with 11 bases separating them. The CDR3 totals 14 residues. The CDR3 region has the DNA TGCGCCAGCAGCTTGCGGCAATCTGGCACTGAAGCTTTCTTT. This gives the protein CASSLRQSGTEAFF.

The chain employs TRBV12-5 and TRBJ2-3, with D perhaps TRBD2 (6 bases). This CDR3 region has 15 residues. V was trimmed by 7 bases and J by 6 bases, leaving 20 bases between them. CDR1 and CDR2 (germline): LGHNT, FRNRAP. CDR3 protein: CASAGGGTRGDTQYF. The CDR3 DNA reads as TGTGCTAGTGCCGGTGGGGGGACCCGTGGGGATACGCAGTATTTT.

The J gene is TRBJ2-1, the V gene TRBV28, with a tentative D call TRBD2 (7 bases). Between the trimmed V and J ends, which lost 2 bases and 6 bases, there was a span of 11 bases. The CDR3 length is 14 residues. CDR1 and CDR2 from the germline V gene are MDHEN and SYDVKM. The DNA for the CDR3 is TGTGCCAGCAGTTTAAGGGGGGGCGGCAATGAGCAGTTCTTC. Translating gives CASSLRGGGNEQFF.

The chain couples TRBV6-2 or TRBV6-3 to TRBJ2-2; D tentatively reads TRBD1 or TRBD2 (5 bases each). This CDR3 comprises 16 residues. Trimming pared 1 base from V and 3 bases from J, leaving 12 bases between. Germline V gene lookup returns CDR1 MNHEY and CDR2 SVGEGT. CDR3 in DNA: TGTGCCAGCAGTTACTTGGGGACGGTGGACACCGGGGAGCTGTTTTTT. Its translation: CASSYLGTVDTGELFF.

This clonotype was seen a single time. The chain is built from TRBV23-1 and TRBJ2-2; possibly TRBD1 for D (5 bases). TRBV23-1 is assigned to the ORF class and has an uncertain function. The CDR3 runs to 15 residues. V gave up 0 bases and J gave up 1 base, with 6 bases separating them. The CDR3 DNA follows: TGCGCCAGCAGTCAATCGGGGCAGAACACCGGGGAGCTGTTTTTT. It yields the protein CASSQSGQNTGELFF.

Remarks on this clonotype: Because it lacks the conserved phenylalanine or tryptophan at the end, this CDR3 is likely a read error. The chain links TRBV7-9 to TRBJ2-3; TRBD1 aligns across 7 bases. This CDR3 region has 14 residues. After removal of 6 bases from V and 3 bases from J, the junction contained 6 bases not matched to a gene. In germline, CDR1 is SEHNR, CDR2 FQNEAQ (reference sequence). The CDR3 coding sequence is TGTGCCAGCAGGTACGGGACAGCGACAGATACGCAGTATCTT. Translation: CASRYGTATDTQYL.

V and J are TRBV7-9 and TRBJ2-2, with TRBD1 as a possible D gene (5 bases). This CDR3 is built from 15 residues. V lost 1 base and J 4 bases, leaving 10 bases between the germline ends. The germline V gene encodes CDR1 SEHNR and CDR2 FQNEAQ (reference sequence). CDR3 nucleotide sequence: TGTGCCAGCAGCTTAGTAGGGGATTTCACCGGGGAGCTGTTTTTT. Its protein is CASSLVGDFTGELFF.

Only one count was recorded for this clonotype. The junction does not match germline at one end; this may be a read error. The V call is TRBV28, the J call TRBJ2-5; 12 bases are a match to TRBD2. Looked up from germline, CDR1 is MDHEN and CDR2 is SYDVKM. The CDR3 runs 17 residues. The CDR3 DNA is TGTGCCAGCCGTTTCCCCAAGCGGACTAGCGGGAAAGAGACCCAGTACTTC. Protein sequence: CASRFPKRTSGKETQYF.

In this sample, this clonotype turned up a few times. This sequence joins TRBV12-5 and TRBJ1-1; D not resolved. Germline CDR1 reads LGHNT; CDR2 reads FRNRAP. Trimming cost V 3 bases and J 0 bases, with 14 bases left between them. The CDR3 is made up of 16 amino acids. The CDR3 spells CASGFGYEGMNTEAFF. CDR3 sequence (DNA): TGTGCTAGTGGTTTTGGGTATGAGGGCATGAACACTGAAGCTTTCTTT. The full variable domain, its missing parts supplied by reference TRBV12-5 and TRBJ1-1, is DARVTQTPRHKVTEMGQEVTMRCQPILGHNTVFWYRQTMMQGLELLAYFRNRAPLDDSGMPKDRFSAEMPDATLATLKIQPSEPRDSAVYFCASGFGYEGMNTEAFFGQGTRLTVV.

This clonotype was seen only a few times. CDR3 loop: CASSTTGTPQDYTF. CDR3 nucleotides: TGTGCCAGTAGTACAACCGGGACGCCGCAAGACTACACCTTC. The rearrangement links TRBV19 to TRBJ1-2; D is perhaps TRBD1 (5 bases). Germline CDR1 LNHDA, CDR2 SQIVND (reference sequence). The CDR3 covers 14 residues. V shed 4 bases and J shed 10 bases, with 19 bases lying between them.

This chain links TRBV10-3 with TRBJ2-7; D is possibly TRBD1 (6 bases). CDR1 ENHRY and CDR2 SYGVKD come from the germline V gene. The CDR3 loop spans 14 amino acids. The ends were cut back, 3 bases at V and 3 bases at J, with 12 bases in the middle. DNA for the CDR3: TGTGCCATCAGTGAAAGACAGGTCGACTACGAGCAGTACTTC. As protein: CAISERQVDYEQYF.

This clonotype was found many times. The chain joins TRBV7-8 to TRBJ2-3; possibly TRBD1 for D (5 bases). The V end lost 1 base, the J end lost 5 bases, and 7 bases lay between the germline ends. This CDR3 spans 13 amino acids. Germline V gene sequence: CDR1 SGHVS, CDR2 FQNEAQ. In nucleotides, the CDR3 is TGTGCCAGCAGCTTAGTTCAGGGAGATACGCAGTATTTT. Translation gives CASSLVQGDTQYF.

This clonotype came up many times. The DNA for the CDR3 is TGTGCCAGCAGCACCGACCTCACAGATACGCAGTATTTT. Translation gives CASSTDLTDTQYF. This chain joins TRBV7-8 and TRBJ2-3; no definite D call. This CDR3 region has 13 residues. Germline V CDR1 and CDR2: SGHVS, FQNEAQ. The germline V and J ends were trimmed by 5 bases and 2 bases, with 8 bases remaining between them.

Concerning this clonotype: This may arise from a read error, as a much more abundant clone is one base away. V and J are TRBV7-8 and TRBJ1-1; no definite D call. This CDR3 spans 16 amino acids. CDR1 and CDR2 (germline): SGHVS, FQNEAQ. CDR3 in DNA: TGTGCCAGCGGCTTAGAGGACCCACTTATGAACACTGAAGCTTTCTTT. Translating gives CASGLEDPLMNTEAFF.

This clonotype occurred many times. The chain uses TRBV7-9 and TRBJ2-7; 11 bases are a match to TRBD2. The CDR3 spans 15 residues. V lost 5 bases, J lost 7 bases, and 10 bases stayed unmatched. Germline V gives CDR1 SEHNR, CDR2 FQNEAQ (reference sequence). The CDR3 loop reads CASSPRLAGRWEQYF. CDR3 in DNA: TGTGCCAGCAGCCCGCGACTAGCGGGGCGATGGGAGCAGTACTTC.

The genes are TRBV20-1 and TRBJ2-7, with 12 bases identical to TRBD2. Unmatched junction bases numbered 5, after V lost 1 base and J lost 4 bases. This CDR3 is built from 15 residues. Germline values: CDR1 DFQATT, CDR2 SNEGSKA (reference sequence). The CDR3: CSARVRTSGAYEQYV. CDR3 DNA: TGCAGTGCTAGAGTGCGGACTAGCGGGGCTTACGAGCAGTACGTC.

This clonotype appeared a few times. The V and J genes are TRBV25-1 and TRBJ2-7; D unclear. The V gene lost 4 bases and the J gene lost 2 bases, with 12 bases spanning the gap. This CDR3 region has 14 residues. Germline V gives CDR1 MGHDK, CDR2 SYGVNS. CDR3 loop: CASSGYDTPYEQYF. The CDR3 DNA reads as TGTGCCAGCAGTGGCTACGACACTCCCTACGAGCAGTACTTC.

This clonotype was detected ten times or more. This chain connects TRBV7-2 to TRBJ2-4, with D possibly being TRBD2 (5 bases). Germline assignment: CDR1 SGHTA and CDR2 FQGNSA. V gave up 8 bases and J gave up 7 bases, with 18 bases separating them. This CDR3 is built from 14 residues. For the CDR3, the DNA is TGTGCCAGCTTAGATTTATCACTAGGGAACATTCAGTACTTC. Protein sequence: CASLDLSLGNIQYF.

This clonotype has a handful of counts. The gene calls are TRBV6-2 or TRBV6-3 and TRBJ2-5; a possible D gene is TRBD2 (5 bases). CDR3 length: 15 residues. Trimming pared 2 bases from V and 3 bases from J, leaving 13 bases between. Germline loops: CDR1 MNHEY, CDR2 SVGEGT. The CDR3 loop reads CASSYLRGGKETQYF. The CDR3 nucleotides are TGTGCCAGCAGTTACCTCAGAGGAGGTAAAGAGACCCAGTACTTC.

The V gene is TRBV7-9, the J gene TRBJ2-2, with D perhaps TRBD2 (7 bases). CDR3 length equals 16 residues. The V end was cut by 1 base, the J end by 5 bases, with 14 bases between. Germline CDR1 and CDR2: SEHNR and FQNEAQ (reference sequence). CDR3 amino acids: CASSLETGGRTGELFF. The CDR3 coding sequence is TGTGCCAGCAGCTTAGAGACGGGGGGCCGGACCGGGGAGCTGTTTTTT.

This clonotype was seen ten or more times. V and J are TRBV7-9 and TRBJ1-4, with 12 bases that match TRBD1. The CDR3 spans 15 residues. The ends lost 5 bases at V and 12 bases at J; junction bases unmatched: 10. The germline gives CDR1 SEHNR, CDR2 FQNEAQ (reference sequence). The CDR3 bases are TGTGCCAGCAGCCCCCCGGGACAGGGGGCCCAAGAACTGTTTTTT. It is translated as CASSPPGQGAQELFF.

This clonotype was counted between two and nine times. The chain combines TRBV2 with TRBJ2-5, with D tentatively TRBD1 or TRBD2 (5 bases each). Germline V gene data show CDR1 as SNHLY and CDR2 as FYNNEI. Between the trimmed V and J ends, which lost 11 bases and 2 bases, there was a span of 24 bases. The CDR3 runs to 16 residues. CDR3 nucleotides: TGTGCCGGACTGGGGGACGGTGGTAGGAATCAAGAGACCCAGTACTTC. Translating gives CAGLGDGGRNQETQYF.

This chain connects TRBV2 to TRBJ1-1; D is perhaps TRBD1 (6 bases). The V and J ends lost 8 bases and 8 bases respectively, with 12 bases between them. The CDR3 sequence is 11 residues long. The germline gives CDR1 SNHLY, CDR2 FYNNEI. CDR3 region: CASEDRIEAFF. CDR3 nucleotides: TGTGCCAGCGAAGACAGGATCGAAGCTTTCTTT.

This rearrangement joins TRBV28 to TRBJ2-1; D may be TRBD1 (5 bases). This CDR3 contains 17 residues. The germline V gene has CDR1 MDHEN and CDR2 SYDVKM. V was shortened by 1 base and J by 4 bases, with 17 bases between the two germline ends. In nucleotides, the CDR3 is TGTGCCAGCAGTTTATACCAGGGCAATGGGTTTTACAATGAGCAGTTCTTC. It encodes CASSLYQGNGFYNEQFF.

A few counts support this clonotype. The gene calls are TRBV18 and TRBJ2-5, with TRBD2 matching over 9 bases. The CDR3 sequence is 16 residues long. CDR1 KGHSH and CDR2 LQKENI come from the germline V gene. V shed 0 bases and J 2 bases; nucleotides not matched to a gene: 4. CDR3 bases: TGTGCCAGCTCACCACCGTCTAGCGGGGTGCAAGAGACCCAGTACTTC. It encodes CASSPPSSGVQETQYF.

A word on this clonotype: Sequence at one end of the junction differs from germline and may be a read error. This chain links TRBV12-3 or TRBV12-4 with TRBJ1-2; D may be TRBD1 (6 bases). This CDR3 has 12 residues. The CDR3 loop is CVSGEGGNGYTF. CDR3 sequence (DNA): TGTGTCAGCGGTGAGGGGGGCAATGGCTACACCTTC.